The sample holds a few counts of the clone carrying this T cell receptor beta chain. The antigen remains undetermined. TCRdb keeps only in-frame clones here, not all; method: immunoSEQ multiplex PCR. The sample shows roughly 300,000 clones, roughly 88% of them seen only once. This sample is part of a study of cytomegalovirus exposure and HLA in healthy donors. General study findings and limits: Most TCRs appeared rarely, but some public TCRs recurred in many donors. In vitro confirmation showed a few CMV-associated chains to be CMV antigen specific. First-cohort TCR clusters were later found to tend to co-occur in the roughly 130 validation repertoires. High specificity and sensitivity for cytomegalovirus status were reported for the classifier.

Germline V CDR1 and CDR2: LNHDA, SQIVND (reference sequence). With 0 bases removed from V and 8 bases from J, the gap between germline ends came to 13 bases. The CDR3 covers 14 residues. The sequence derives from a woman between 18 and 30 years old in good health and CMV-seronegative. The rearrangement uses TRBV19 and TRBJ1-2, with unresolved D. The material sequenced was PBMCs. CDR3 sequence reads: CASSIERDLRGYTF. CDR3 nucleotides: TGTGCCAGTAGTATAGAGAGGGATCTACGCGGCTACACCTTC.